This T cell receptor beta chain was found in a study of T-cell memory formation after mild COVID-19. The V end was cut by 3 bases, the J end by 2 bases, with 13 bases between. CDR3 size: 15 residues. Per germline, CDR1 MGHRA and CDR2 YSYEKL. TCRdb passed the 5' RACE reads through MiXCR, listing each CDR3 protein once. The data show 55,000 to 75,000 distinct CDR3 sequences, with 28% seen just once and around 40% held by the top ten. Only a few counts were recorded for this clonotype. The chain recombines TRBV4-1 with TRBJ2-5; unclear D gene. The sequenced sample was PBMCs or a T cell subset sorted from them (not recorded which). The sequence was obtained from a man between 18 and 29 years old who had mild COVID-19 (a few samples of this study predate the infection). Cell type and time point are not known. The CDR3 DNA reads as TGCGCCAGCAGCCACGGACGAACCCCACAAGAGACCCAGTACTTC. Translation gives CASSHGRTPQETQYF.